Reported below is one T cell receptor beta chain. As yet, its antigen is unknown. The method was immunoSEQ multiplex PCR; TCRdb's version includes in-frame clones alone and lacks a portion of them. The sample shows 400,000 to 600,000 clones, approximately 94% of them seen only once. Donation came from healthy HIV-negative adults that had no recent acute infections or vaccinations. Only Caucasian adults living in Nashville, Tennessee made up the donor group. The data belong to a study of shared clonotypes between healthy human individuals. The germline CDR1 and CDR2 sequences are MNHNY and SVGAGI (reference sequence). The CDR3 runs to 14 residues. V lost 3 bases and J lost 4, with 12 bases in between. Notes on the study in general: Only blood was sampled, and tissue TCR repertoires likely differ from blood ones.

The specimen was naive CD4+ T cells sorted from blood. As for subset: CD45RA+ positively selected. The receptor was derived from a woman in her thirties in good health. The rearrangement uses TRBV6-6 and TRBJ1-1, with D unclear. CDR3 sequence (DNA): TGTGCCAGCAGTTATTTGACATCCGGCACTGAAGCTTTCTTT. Its translation: CASSYLTSGTEAFF.